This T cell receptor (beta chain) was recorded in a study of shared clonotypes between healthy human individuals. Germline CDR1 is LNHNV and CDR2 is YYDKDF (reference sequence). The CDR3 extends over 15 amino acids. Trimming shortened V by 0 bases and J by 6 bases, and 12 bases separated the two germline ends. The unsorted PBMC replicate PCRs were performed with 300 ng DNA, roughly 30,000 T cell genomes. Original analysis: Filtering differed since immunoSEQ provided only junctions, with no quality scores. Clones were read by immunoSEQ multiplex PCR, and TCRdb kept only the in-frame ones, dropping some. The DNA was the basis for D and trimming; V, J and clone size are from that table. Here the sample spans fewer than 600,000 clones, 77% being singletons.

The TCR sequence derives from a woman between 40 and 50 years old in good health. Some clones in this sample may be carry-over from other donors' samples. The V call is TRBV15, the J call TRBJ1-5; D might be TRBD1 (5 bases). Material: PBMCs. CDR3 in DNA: TGTGCCACCAGCAGAGAGGGAGGGGTCGGTCAGCCCCAGCATTTT. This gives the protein CATSREGGVGQPQHF.